These T cell receptor beta chains were read from a single sample in a study of cytomegalovirus exposure and HLA in healthy donors. The protocol was immunoSEQ multiplex PCR, while the TCRdb copy is restricted to in-frame clones and leaves out a portion. The data show about 72,000 clones, less than 95% seen once. Sample: PBMCs. The receptor source for this set is a young woman in good health and CMV-seronegative. The CDR3 runs from the conserved cysteine through the conserved F or W. A D gene is named only where the DNA matches it firmly. A row's size may be missing; if present it is once, few, many or a size class.

>TRBJ1-1|NA|TRBV28|TRBD1
TGTGCCAGTTCGGTAAGGGGGCGAACTGAAGCTTTCTTT
CASSVRGRTEAFF
>TRBJ2-2|NA|TRBV5-1|TRBD2
TGCGCCAGCAGCTGGGGGGGGACTACCGGGGAGCTGTTTTTT
CASSWGGTTGELFF
>TRBJ2-2|NA|TRBV10-3|TRBD2
TGTGCCATCAGGACTAGCGGGGAGAACACCGGGGAGCTGTTTTTT
CAIRTSGENTGELFF
>TRBJ2-7|NA|TRBV9|NA
TGTGCCAGCAGCCGGGGGGGGACAGGGCCTTACGAGCAGTACTTC
CASSRGGTGPYEQYF
>TRBJ1-2|NA|TRBV6-5|NA
TGTGCCAGCAGGGCGGGGGTAAAAAATGGCTACACCTTC
CASRAGVKNGYTF
>TRBJ2-3|NA|TRBV7-9|TRBD1
TGTGCCAGCGCTGACAGGGCCCCTCCGGATACGCAGTATTTT
CASADRAPPDTQYF
>TRBJ1-1|NA|TRBV7-6|NA
TGTGCCAGCAGCCCTGGGGGACAAATGAACACTGAAGCTTTCTTT
CASSPGGQMNTEAFF
>TRBJ2-7|NA|TRBV6-5|TRBD1
TGTGCCAGCAGCATCGGACAGGGGGGGACCTACGAGCAGTACTTC
CASSIGQGGTYEQYF
>TRBJ2-7|NA|TRBV5-8|NA
TGTGCCAGCAGCTTGGATACTAGCATCGGCGAGCAGTACTTC
CASSLDTSIGEQYF
>TRBJ1-1|NA|TRBV5-1|NA
TGCGCCAGCAGCTTTGGGCAGTTGAACACTGAAGCTTTCTTT
CASSFGQLNTEAFF
>TRBJ2-6|NA|TRBV30|TRBD1
TGTGCCTGGAGTGAACTGGGACAGGGGCTCCCGGGGGCCAACGTCCTGACTTTC
CAWSELGQGLPGANVLTF
>TRBJ1-4|few|TRBV9|NA
TGTGCCAGCAGCGCGACTCAGGGAGGTAATGAAAAACTGTTTTTT
CASSATQGGNEKLFF
>TRBJ2-1|NA|TRBV19|NA
TGTGCCAGTATGGGGATTGGGGCCTCCTACAATGAGCAGTTCTTC
CASMGIGASYNEQFF
>TRBJ2-3|few|TRBV6-1|TRBD2
TGTGCCAGCAGCCCTAGCGGGGGGGCCCCAGATACGCAGTATTTT
CASSPSGGAPDTQYF
>TRBJ1-2|NA|TRBV2|NA
TGTGCCAGCAGTGAACGCCAGGTTAACTATGGCTACACCTTC
CASSERQVNYGYTF